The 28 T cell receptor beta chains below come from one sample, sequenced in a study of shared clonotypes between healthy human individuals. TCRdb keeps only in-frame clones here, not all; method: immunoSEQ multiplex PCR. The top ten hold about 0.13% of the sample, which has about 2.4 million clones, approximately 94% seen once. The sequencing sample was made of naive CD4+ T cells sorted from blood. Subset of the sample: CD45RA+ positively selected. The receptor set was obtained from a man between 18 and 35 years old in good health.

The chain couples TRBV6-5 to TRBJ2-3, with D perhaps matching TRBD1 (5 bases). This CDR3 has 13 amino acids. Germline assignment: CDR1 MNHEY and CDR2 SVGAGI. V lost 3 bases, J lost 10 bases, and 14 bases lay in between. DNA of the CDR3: TGTGCCAGCAGTTATGCTCGGCAAGGGGCGCAGTATTTT. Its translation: CASSYARQGAQYF.

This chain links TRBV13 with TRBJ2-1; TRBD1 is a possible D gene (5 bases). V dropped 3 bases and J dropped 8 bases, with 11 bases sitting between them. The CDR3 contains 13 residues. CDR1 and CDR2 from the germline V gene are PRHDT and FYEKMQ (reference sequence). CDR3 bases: TGTGCCAGCAGCTTTAACTCCAGGGATGAGCAGTTCTTC. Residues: CASSFNSRDEQFF. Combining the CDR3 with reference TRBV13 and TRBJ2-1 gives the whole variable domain AAGVIQSPRHLIKEKRETATLKCYPIPRHDTVYWYQQGPGQDPQFLISFYEKMQSDKGSIPDRFSAQQFSDYHSELNMSSLELGDSALYFCASSFNSRDEQFFGPGTRLTVL.

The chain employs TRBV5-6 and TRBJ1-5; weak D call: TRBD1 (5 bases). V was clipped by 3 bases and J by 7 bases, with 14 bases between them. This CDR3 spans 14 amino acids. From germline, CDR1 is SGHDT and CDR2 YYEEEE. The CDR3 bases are TGTGCCAGCAGCTCTCGGCAGGGTCGGCAGCCCCAGCATTTT. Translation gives CASSSRQGRQPQHF.

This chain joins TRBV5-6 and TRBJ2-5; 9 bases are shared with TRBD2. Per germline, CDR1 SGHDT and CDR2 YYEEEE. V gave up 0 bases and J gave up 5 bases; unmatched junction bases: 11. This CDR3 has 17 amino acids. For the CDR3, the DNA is TGTGCCAGCAGCTTGGGAAGACTAGCGGTAGGGCGGGAGACCCAGTACTTC. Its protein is CASSLGRLAVGRETQYF.

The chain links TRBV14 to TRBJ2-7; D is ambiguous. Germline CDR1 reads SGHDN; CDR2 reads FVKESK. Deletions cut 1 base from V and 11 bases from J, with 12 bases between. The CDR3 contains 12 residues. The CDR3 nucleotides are TGTGCCAGCAGCCAAGTTCCGCCCGTGGAGTACTTC. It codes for CASSQVPPVEYF.

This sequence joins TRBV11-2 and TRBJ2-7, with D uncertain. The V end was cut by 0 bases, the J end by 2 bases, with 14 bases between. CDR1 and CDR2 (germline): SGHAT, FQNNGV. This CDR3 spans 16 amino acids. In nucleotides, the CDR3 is TGTGCCAGCAGCTTAGATATAATAGGGTCCCCCTACGAGCAGTACTTC. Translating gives CASSLDIIGSPYEQYF.

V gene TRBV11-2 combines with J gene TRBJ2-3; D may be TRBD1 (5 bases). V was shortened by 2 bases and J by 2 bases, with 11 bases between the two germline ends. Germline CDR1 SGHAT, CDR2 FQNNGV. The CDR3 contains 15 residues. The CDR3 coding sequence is TGTGCCAGCAGCTTAACCCGACAGTACACAGATACGCAGTATTTT. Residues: CASSLTRQYTDTQYF. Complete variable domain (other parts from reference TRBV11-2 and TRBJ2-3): EAGVAQSPRYKIIEKRQSVAFWCNPISGHATLYWYQQILGQGPKLLIQFQNNGVVDDSQLPKDRFSAERLKGVDSTLKIQPAKLEDSAVYLCASSLTRQYTDTQYFGPGTRLTVL.

CDR3 region: CASSARTSGYGYNEQFF. DNA for the CDR3: TGTGCCAGCAGCGCAAGGACTAGCGGGTACGGATACAATGAGCAGTTCTTC. The chain couples TRBV9 to TRBJ2-1; 11 positions agree with TRBD2. The CDR3 has 17 amino acids. The V segment lost 3 bases and the J segment 4 bases; nucleotides outside the gene matches: 9. The germline V gene encodes CDR1 SGDLS and CDR2 YYNGEE.

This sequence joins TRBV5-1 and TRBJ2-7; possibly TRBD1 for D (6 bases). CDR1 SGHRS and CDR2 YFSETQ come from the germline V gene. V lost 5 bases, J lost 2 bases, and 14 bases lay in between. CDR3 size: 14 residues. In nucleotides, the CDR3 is TGCGCCAGCAGTAAGACAGGCAATACCTACGAGCAGTACTTC. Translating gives CASSKTGNTYEQYF.

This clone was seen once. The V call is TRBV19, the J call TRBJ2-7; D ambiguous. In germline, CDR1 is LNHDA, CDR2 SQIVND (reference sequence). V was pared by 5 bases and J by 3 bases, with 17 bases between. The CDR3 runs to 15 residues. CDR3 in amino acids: CASSSAGVTIYEQYF. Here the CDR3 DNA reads TGTGCCAGTAGTTCGGCAGGCGTCACCATCTACGAGCAGTACTTC.

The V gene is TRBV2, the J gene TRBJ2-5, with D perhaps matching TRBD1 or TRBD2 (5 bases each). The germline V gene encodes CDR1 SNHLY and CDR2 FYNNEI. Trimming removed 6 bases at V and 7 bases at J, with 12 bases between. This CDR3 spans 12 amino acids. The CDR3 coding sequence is TGTGCCAGCAGGGACGACAGCGGGACCCAGTACTTC. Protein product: CASRDDSGTQYF.

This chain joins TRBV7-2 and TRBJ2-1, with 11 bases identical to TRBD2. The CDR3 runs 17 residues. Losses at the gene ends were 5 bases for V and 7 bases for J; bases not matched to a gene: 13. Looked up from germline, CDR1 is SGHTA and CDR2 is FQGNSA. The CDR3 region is CASSPRVAGGLLNEQFF. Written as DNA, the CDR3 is TGTGCCAGCAGCCCCCGGGTAGCGGGAGGGCTACTAAATGAGCAGTTCTTC.

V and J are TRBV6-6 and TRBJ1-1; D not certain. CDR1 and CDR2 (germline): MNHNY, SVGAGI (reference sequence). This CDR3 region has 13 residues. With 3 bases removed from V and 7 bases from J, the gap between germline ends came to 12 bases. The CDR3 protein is CASSYLKTNEAFF. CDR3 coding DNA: TGTGCCAGCAGTTATTTGAAGACGAATGAAGCTTTCTTT.

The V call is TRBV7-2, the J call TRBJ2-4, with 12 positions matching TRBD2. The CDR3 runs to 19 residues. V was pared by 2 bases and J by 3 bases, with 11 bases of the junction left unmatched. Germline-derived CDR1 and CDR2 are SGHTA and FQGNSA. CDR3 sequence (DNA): TGTGCCAGCAGCTTATATAGACTAGCGGGAGTGATGGGCAAAAACATTCAGTACTTC. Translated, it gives CASSLYRLAGVMGKNIQYF.

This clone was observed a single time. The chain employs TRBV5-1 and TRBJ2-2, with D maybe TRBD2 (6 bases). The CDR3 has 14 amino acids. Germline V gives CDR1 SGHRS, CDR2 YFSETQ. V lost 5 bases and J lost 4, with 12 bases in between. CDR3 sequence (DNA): TGCGCCAGCAGGGCGGAGGGAGGCACCGGGGAGCTGTTTTTT. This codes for CASRAEGGTGELFF. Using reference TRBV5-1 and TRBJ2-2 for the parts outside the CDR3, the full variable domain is KAGVTQTPRYLIKTRGQQVTLSCSPISGHRSVSWYQQTPGQGLQFLFEYFSETQRNKGNFPGRFSGRQFSNSRSEMNVSTLELGDSALYLCASRAEGGTGELFFGEGSRLTVL.

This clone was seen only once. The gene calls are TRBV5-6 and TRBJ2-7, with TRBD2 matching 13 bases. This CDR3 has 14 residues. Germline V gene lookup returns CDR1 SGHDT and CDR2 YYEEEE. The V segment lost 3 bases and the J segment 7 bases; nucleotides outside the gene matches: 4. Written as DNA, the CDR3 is TGTGCCAGCAGCTGGGCGACTAGCGGGAGGGAGCAGTACTTC. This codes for CASSWATSGREQYF.

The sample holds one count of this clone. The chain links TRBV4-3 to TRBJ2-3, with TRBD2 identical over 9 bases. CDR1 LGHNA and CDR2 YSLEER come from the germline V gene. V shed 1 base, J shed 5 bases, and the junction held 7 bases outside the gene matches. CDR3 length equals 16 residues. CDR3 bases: TGCGCCAGCAGCCAAGGTATAGCGGGAGTTCAAGATACGCAGTATTTT. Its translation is CASSQGIAGVQDTQYF.

CDR3 loop: CAISRLAGITDTQYF. The CDR3 nucleotides are TGTGCCATCAGCCGACTAGCGGGAATCACAGATACGCAGTATTTT. This chain uses TRBV10-3 with TRBJ2-3; 11 bases are a match to TRBD2. Unmatched junction bases numbered 4, after V lost 6 bases and J lost 2 bases. This CDR3 has 15 amino acids. The germline gives CDR1 ENHRY, CDR2 SYGVKD.

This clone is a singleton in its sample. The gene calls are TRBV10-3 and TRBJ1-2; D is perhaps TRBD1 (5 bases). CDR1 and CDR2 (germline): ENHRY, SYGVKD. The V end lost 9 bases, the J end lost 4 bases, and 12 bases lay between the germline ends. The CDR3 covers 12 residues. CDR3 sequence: CAMWDGSYGYTF. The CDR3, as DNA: TGTGCCATGTGGGACGGCAGCTATGGCTACACCTTC.

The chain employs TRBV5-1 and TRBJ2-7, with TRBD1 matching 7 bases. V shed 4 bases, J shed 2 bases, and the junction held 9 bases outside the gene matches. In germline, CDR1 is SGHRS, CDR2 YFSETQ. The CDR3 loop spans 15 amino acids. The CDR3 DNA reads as TGCGCCAGCAGCCTGACTCCGGGACAGACCTACGAGCAGTACTTC. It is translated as CASSLTPGQTYEQYF.

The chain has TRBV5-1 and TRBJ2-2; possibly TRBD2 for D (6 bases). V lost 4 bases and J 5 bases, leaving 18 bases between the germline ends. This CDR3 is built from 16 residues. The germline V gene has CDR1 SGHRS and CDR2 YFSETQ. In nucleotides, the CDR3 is TGCGCCAGCAGCGAGATGATTGGGGGGTTTACCGGGGAGCTGTTTTTT. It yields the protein CASSEMIGGFTGELFF. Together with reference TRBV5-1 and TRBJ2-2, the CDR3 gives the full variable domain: KAGVTQTPRYLIKTRGQQVTLSCSPISGHRSVSWYQQTPGQGLQFLFEYFSETQRNKGNFPGRFSGRQFSNSRSEMNVSTLELGDSALYLCASSEMIGGFTGELFFGEGSRLTVL.

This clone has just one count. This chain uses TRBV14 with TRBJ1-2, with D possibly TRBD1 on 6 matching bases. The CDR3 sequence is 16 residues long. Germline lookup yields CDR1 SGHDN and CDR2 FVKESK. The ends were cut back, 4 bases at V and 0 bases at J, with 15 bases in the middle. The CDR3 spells CASSPTGSGSNYGYTF. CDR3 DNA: TGTGCCAGCAGCCCGACAGGTAGCGGGTCTAACTATGGCTACACCTTC.

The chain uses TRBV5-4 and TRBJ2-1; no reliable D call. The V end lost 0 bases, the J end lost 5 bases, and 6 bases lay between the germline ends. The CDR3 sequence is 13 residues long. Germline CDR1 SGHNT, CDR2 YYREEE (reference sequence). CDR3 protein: CASSLAGHNEQFF. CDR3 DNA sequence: TGTGCCAGCAGCTTGGCAGGCCACAATGAGCAGTTCTTC. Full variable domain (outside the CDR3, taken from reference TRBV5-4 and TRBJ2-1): ETGVTQSPTHLIKTRGQQVTLRCSSQSGHNTVSWYQQALGQGPQFIFQYYREEENGRGNFPPRFSGLQFPNYSSELNVNALELDDSALYLCASSLAGHNEQFFGPGTRLTVL.

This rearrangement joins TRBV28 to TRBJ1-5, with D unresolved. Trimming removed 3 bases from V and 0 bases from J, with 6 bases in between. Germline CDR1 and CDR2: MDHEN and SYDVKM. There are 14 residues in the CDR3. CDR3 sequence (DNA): TGTGCCAGCAGTTTCGGATTTAGCAATCAGCCCCAGCATTTT. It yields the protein CASSFGFSNQPQHF.

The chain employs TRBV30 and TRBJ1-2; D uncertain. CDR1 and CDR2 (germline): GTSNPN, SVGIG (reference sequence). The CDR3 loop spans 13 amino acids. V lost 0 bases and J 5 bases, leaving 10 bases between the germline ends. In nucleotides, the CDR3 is TGTGCCTGGAGTGTCACAGCCCCTTATGGCTACACCTTC. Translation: CAWSVTAPYGYTF.

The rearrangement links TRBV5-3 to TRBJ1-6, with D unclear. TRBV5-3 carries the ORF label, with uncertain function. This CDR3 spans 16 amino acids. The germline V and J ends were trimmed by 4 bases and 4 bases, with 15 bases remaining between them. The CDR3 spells CARSLGCLDYNSPLHF. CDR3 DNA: TGTGCCAGAAGCCTGGGTTGCTTGGATTATAATTCACCCCTCCACTTT.

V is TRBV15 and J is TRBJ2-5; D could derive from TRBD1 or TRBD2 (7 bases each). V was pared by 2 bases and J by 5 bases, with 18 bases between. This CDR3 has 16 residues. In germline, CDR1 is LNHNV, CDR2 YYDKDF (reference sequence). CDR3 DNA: TGTGCCACCAGCAGATCGACAGGGAGGGTGCCGGAGACCCAGTACTTC. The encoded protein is CATSRSTGRVPETQYF.

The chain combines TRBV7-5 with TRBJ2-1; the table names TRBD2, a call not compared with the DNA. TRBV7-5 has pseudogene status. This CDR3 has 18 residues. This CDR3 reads CARSLRNTSDHNYNEQFF. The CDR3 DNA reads TGTGCCAGAAGCTTAAGGAACACTAGCGACCATAATTACAATGAGCAGTTCTTC.